This passage covers 27 T cell receptor beta chains from one sample sequenced in a study of regulatory dendritic cells for organ transplantation. Profiling relied on immunoSEQ multiplex PCR, and the TCRdb table lists in-frame clones only, not all of them. The sample contains nearly 30,000 clones, roughly 79% of which appear only once. The sequenced sample was memory CD4+ T cells from blood. Subset reported: CD45RO+ memory T cells. The source of these receptors is a human donor in good health.

The chain recombines TRBV6-5 with TRBJ1-2; D remains unclear. With 0 bases removed from V and 4 bases from J, the gap between germline ends came to 9 bases. Germline V gene sequence: CDR1 MNHEY, CDR2 SVGAGI. The CDR3 runs to 14 residues. As DNA, the CDR3 is TGTGCCAGCAGTTACTCGATCCTTTCCTATGGCTACACCTTC. It specifies CASSYSILSYGYTF.

A single count supports this clone. The V call is TRBV6-5, the J call TRBJ1-2; weak D call: TRBD1 (5 bases). With 6 bases removed from V and 13 bases from J, the gap between germline ends came to 24 bases. Germline CDR1 MNHEY, CDR2 SVGAGI. The CDR3 loop spans 14 amino acids. CDR3 bases: TGTGCCAGCAGAAGATACCGGGACTATCTTGGGGGCACCTTC. Amino acid sequence: CASRRYRDYLGGTF.

The CDR3 spells CASSPGLAQETQYF. The CDR3 nucleotides are TGCGCCAGCAGCCCGGGACTAGCACAAGAGACCCAGTACTTC. The rearrangement uses TRBV5-1 and TRBJ2-5; 9 bases match TRBD2. With 4 bases clipped from V and 2 bases from J, the junction kept 3 bases outside the gene matches. The CDR3 loop spans 14 amino acids. Germline lookup yields CDR1 SGHRS and CDR2 YFSETQ.

The chain employs TRBV28 and TRBJ2-1; 8 bases match TRBD2. Germline values: CDR1 MDHEN, CDR2 SYDVKM. This CDR3 comprises 16 residues. V shed 4 bases, J shed 9 bases, and the junction held 14 bases outside the gene matches. As DNA, the CDR3 is TGTGCCAGCAGTTCCTCGGTCCGGAGCGGGGGCGGTGAGCAGTTCTTC. This gives the protein CASSSSVRSGGGEQFF.

The sample holds a few counts of this clone. The rearrangement joins TRBV6-4 to TRBJ1-2; a weak D match, TRBD1 (6 bases). CDR3 length equals 12 residues. Between the trimmed V and J ends, which lost 8 bases and 8 bases, there was a span of 15 bases. Per germline, CDR1 MRHNA and CDR2 SNTAGT. As DNA, the CDR3 is TGTGCCAGCCAATCAGGGGTTTGCGGCTACACCTTC. This encodes CASQSGVCGYTF.

J is TRBJ2-5 and V is TRBV4-2; 14 bases fit TRBD2. CDR1 LGHNA and CDR2 YNFKEQ come from the germline V gene. CDR3 size: 18 residues. Trimming removed 4 bases from V and 0 bases from J; junction bases left unmatched: 7. The CDR3 protein is CASSLGGLAGVYQETQYF. In nucleotides, the CDR3 is TGTGCCAGCAGCCTAGGGGGACTAGCGGGAGTCTACCAAGAGACCCAGTACTTC.

J is TRBJ1-5 and V is TRBV28; TRBD1 matches 7 bases. The CDR3 is 17 residues long. The J segment lost 3 bases and the V segment lost 4 bases, leaving 12 bases of the junction unmatched. CDR1 and CDR2 from the germline V gene are MDHEN and SYDVKM. DNA for the CDR3: TGTGCCAGCAGTTCGAATCCTTATGGACAGGCCAATCAGCCCCAGCATTTT. It is translated as CASSSNPYGQANQPQHF.

This clone is a singleton in its sample. The chain links TRBV10-2 to TRBJ2-6; the D gene is possibly TRBD1 (6 bases). Germline lookup yields CDR1 WSHSY and CDR2 SAAADI. This CDR3 comprises 18 residues. The V and J ends lost 8 bases and 0 bases respectively, with 20 bases between them. The CDR3 DNA reads as TGCGCCAGCGGAAGGACAGCCGGATCTTCCTCTGGGGCCAACGTCCTGACTTTC. Translation: CASGRTAGSSSGANVLTF.

This clone has only one observation. The V and J genes are TRBV6-5 and TRBJ1-4, with 7 positions matching TRBD1. This CDR3 is 15 amino acids long. The V and J ends lost 0 bases and 5 bases, in that order; junction bases with no gene match: 3. Germline V gene lookup returns CDR1 MNHEY and CDR2 SVGAGI. CDR3 DNA sequence: TGTGCCAGCAGTTACTCAACAGGGGAGAATGAAAAACTGTTTTTT. Residues: CASSYSTGENEKLFF.

The chain couples TRBV10-3 to TRBJ2-7, with a tentative D call TRBD2 (6 bases). The V end lost 3 bases, the J end lost 2 bases, and 14 bases lay between the germline ends. This CDR3 is 15 amino acids long. Germline CDR1 and CDR2: ENHRY and SYGVKD. Here the CDR3 DNA reads TGTGCCATCAGTGATTTCTCCGGGAGTGCCTACGAGCAGTACTTC. It encodes CAISDFSGSAYEQYF.

The CDR3 loop reads CAISGSTSELYNEQFF. As DNA, the CDR3 is TGTGCCATCAGTGGGTCGACTAGCGAACTTTACAATGAGCAGTTCTTC. V gene TRBV10-3 combines with J gene TRBJ2-1; TRBD2 matches at 8 bases. Losses at the gene ends were 4 bases for V and 4 bases for J; bases not matched to a gene: 9. The V gene's germline CDR1 is ENHRY and CDR2 SYGVKD. The CDR3 loop spans 16 amino acids.

The chain is built from TRBV12-5 and TRBJ2-1; D unclear. V was clipped by 3 bases and J by 5 bases, with 8 bases between them. Per the germline V gene, CDR1 is LGHNT and CDR2 is FRNRAP. The CDR3 consists of 13 residues. The CDR3 nucleotides are TGTGCTAGTGGTTTAAGGGCGGACAATGAGCAGTTCTTC. Its protein product is CASGLRADNEQFF.

The genes are TRBV19 and TRBJ1-1; 11 bases fit TRBD1. CDR1 and CDR2 from the germline V gene are LNHDA and SQIVND (reference sequence). J gave up 0 bases and V 7 bases, and 10 bases lay outside the gene matches. The CDR3 covers 17 residues. The CDR3 is CASTDIGQGAMNTEAFF. The CDR3 DNA follows: TGTGCCAGTACCGATATCGGACAGGGGGCCATGAACACTGAAGCTTTCTTT.

The V gene is TRBV5-3, the J gene TRBJ2-5; D may be TRBD2 (6 bases). TRBV5-3 counts as an open reading frame of uncertain function. V dropped 3 bases and J dropped 5 bases, with 20 bases sitting between them. The CDR3 is made up of 16 amino acids. In nucleotides, the CDR3 is TGTGCCAGAAGCTACCCGGGACTCCCAATGAGGGAGACCCAGTACTTC. Protein product: CARSYPGLPMRETQYF.

This clone occurred once. The rearrangement uses TRBV4-2 and TRBJ1-1; 10 nucleotides line up with TRBD1. The CDR3 consists of 15 residues. V lost 3 bases and J lost 4; bases outside the gene matches: 5. Germline CDR1 reads LGHNA; CDR2 reads YNFKEQ. CDR3 bases: TGTGCCAGCAGCCAGGTGGGGGACAGGGGCACTGAAGCTTTCTTT. Amino acid sequence: CASSQVGDRGTEAFF.

This clone has only a few counts. V is TRBV18 and J is TRBJ1-1, with TRBD1 identical over 7 bases. The V gene's germline CDR1 is KGHSH and CDR2 LQKENI. Losses at the gene ends were 2 bases for V and 4 bases for J; bases not matched to a gene: 1. This CDR3 is 13 amino acids long. CDR3 protein: CASSPSGGTEAFF. CDR3 DNA: TGTGCCAGCTCACCATCAGGGGGCACTGAAGCTTTCTTT.

This chain's CDR3 is CASSYQRDSYEQYF. For the CDR3, the DNA is TGTGCCAGCAGTTACCAGAGAGATTCCTACGAGCAGTACTTC. The J gene is TRBJ2-5, the V gene TRBV6-6, with D unresolved. The end of the DNA fits TRBJ2-7 better, so the J call may be wrong. The CDR3 covers 14 residues. The germline CDR1 and CDR2 sequences are MNHNY and SVGAGI (reference sequence).

This chain uses TRBV5-4 with TRBJ2-5, with 8 positions matching TRBD2. V trimming: 4 bases; J trimming: 2 bases; junction bases outside the gene matches: 13. Germline CDR1 and CDR2: SGHNT and YYREEE (reference sequence). The CDR3 has 17 residues. The CDR3 DNA is TGTGCCAGCAGCCTACCTGACCGGGGGGGCCGACAAGAGACCCAGTACTTC. Amino acid sequence: CASSLPDRGGRQETQYF.

V is TRBV19 and J is TRBJ2-1; 8 nucleotides match TRBD1. Looked up from germline, CDR1 is LNHDA and CDR2 is SQIVND (reference sequence). This CDR3 is built from 12 residues. J lost 8 bases, V lost 5 bases, and 2 bases had no gene match. Here the CDR3 reads CASSVTGDEQFF. CDR3 coding DNA: TGTGCCAGTAGTGTGACAGGGGATGAGCAGTTCTTC. The whole variable domain, filled in from reference TRBV19 and TRBJ2-1, reads DGGITQSPKYLFRKEGQNVTLSCEQNLNHDAMYWYRQDPGQGLRLIYYSQIVNDFQKGDIAEGYSVSREKKESFPLTVTSAQKNPTAFYLCASSVTGDEQFFGPGTRLTVL.

The chain carries TRBV29-1 and TRBJ2-1; possibly TRBD2 for D (5 bases). The V end lost 6 bases, the J end lost 4 bases, and 16 bases lay between the germline ends. The CDR3 is 14 amino acids. Germline values: CDR1 SQVTM, CDR2 ANQGSEA. The CDR3: CSVGGQLLYNEQFF. The CDR3 DNA reads as TGCAGCGTCGGAGGCCAACTATTATACAATGAGCAGTTCTTC.

The V gene is TRBV7-2, the J gene TRBJ2-5; TRBD1 agrees at 7 bases. Germline V gene sequence: CDR1 SGHTA, CDR2 FQGNSA. The CDR3 covers 14 residues. Unmatched junction bases numbered 3, after V lost 0 bases and J lost 5 bases. CDR3 protein: CASSLAGRGETQYF. The DNA of the CDR3 is TGTGCCAGCAGCTTAGCGGGCAGGGGGGAGACCCAGTACTTC.

For the CDR3, the DNA is TGTGCCAGCAGCATAACGACATACCCCACCGGGGAGCTGTTTTTT. Residues: CASSITTYPTGELFF. The rearrangement joins TRBV9 to TRBJ2-2; no firm D call. V dropped 4 bases and J dropped 4 bases, with 14 bases sitting between them. The CDR3 length is 15 residues. The V gene's germline CDR1 is SGDLS and CDR2 YYNGEE.

V usage is TRBV6-6 and J usage is TRBJ1-2; TRBD1 aligns across 9 bases. V dropped 2 bases and J dropped 5; count of bases not matched to a gene: 3. The CDR3 loop spans 14 amino acids. CDR1 MNHNY and CDR2 SVGAGI come from the germline V gene (reference sequence). The CDR3 DNA reads TGTGCCAGCAGTTACGAAGGACAGGGGTATGGCTACACCTTC. It specifies CASSYEGQGYGYTF.

This chain joins TRBV2 and TRBJ2-1; 8 nucleotides align to TRBD2. From germline, CDR1 is SNHLY and CDR2 FYNNEI. V trimming: 2 bases; J trimming: 4 bases; junction bases outside the gene matches: 4. There are 15 residues in the CDR3. The CDR3 loop is CASSERGGWYNEQFF. The CDR3 DNA reads as TGTGCCAGCAGTGAACGCGGGGGGTGGTACAATGAGCAGTTCTTC.

A few counts support this clone. This chain uses TRBV6-4 with TRBJ1-2; 11 positions agree with TRBD1. The J segment lost 2 bases and the V segment lost 5 bases, leaving 4 bases of the junction unmatched. Germline V lookup: CDR1 MRHNA, CDR2 SNTAGT. This CDR3 has 15 amino acids. The DNA for the CDR3 is TGTGCCAGCAGTCCAGGACAGGGGGCAAACTATGGCTACACCTTC. This sequence encodes CASSPGQGANYGYTF.

J is TRBJ2-1 and V is TRBV28; 8 bases line up with TRBD1. The CDR3 totals 15 residues. Germline CDR1 reads MDHEN; CDR2 reads SYDVKM. With 3 bases clipped from V and 8 bases from J, the junction kept 9 bases outside the gene matches. The CDR3 loop reads CASSLAPGGEDEQFF. CDR3 DNA sequence: TGTGCCAGCAGTTTGGCCCCAGGGGGCGAGGATGAGCAGTTCTTC.

The chain employs TRBV7-8 and TRBJ2-7; D gene ambiguous. Germline values: CDR1 SGHVS, CDR2 FQNEAQ. V was trimmed by 0 bases and J by 6 bases, leaving 6 bases between them. The CDR3 sequence is 12 residues long. Here the CDR3 reads CASSLAPPEQYF. In DNA form, the CDR3 reads TGTGCCAGCAGCTTAGCCCCGCCCGAGCAGTACTTC.